This T cell receptor beta chain was identified during a study of T cell responses to AZD1222 COVID-19 vaccine. Study observations and caveats: Breadth and depth of Spike-specific TCRs rose after two AZD1222 doses. A mostly white British donor set with more females was recruited, and clonal diversity was possibly underestimated. CD4 TCRs linked to vaccination spanned spike, dominating at 160-218 and 743-854.

About this clone: What it recognizes is unknown.

Method: immunoSEQ multiplex PCR; TCRdb's copy keeps in-frame clones and lacks some. This table has approximately 96,000 clones, over 80% appearing once. Sequencing used peripheral blood, obtained 28 days after the second AZD1222 dose. The source is an adult who received the AZD1222 COVID-19 vaccine.

The CDR3 bases are TGTGCCAGCAGTTATTCGGGCGAGCAGTACTTC. Encoded protein: CASSYSGEQYF. The chain is built from TRBV6-5 and TRBJ2-7; D is unclear. V lost 3 bases, J lost 6 bases, and 6 bases lay in between. Per germline, CDR1 MNHEY and CDR2 SVGAGI. This CDR3 has 11 residues.